This TCR beta chain was captured by sequencing in a study of T-cell reconstitution after alpha-beta-depleted transplantation in children. General study points: Expanded clones from the graft, numbering several hundred, reportedly supplied alpha-beta T cells about two months after transplant.

Using unique molecular identifiers, the investigators prepared the TCRbeta library. TCRdb reprocessed the PCR reads with MiXCR, giving one entry per CDR3 protein. This table has hundreds of thousands of distinct CDR3 sequences, over 10% appearing once. This clonotype was counted many times. Its antigen is currently unknown. V was shortened by 0 bases and J by 5 bases, with 20 bases between the two germline ends. Germline V CDR1 and CDR2: ENHRY, SYGVKD. The CDR3 extends over 18 amino acids. The sample in question was PBMCs, obtained before TCRalphabeta/CD19-depleted stem cell transplant. The receptor was derived from a girl aged 2 to 9 with congenital amegakaryocytic thrombocytopenia, due to receive a stem cell transplant. This sequence joins TRBV10-3 and TRBJ2-1; a possible D gene is TRBD1 (5 bases). The CDR3 coding sequence is TGTGCCATCAGTGAGTCAGTCGGAGACAGCATAGTAGACAATGAGCAGTTCTTC. Its protein is CAISESVGDSIVDNEQFF.